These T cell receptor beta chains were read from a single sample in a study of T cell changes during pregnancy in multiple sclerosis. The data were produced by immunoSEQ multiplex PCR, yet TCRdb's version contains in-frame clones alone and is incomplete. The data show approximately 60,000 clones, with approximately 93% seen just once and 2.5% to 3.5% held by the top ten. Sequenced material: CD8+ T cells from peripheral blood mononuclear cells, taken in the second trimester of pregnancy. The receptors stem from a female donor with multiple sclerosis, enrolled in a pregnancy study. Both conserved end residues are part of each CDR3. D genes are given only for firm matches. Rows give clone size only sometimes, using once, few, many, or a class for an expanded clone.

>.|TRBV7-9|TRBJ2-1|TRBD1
TGTGCCAGCAGCTTAGCATTCGGACCGGGACAGGGTTACAATGAGCAGTTCTTC
CASSLAFGPGQGYNEQFF
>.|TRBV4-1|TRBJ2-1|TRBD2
TGCGCCAGCAGCCCCAGACTAGCGGGAGTATCCTACAATGAGCAGTTCTTC
CASSPRLAGVSYNEQFF
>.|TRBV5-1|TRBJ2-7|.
TGCGCCAGCAGCTTGACCCGACTGGACAGCAACGCCGAGCAGTACTTC
CASSLTRLDSNAEQYF
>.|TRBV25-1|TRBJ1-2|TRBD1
TGTGCCAGCAGTGCTGGGAGACAGGGGGCGAATGGAAACTATGGCTACACCTTC
CASSAGRQGANGNYGYTF
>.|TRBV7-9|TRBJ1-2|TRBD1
TGTGCCAGCAGCCCGGGACAGGTAGACGGCTACACCTTC
CASSPGQVDGYTF
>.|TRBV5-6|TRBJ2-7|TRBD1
TGTGCCAGCAGCCCCGGGACAGGGGCTATTGAGCAGTACTTC
CASSPGTGAIEQYF
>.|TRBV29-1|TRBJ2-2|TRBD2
TGCAGCGTCGAGACTAGCGGAAACACCGGGGAGCTGTTTTTT
CSVETSGNTGELFF
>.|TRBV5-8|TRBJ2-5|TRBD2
TGTGCCAGCAGCTTGGGGACAGGGGGACTAGCGGGTCTCCTAGAGACCCAGTACTTC
CASSLGTGGLAGLLETQYF
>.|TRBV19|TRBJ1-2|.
TGTGCCAGTAGCCTTCCGGGGGGCTACTATGGCTACACCTTC
CASSLPGGYYGYTF
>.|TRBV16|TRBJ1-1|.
TGTGCCAGCAGCCAATCGAGTGCCTTGAACACTGAAGCTTTCTTT
CASSQSSALNTEAFF
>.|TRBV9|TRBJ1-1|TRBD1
TGTGCCAGCAGAGACTTAGGGACAGGGCCGAACACTGAAGCTTTCTTT
CASRDLGTGPNTEAFF
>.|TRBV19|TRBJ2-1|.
TGTGCCTCGGGGGCGGGAGTACACAATGAGCAGTTCTTC
CASGAGVHNEQFF
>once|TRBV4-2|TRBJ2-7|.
TGTGCCAGCAGCCAAGGGTTAGACAGGCTGGACGAGCAGTACTTC
CASSQGLDRLDEQYF
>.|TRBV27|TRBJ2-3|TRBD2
TGTGCCAGCAGTTTATCCTCCTCACGACTAGCGGGAGGGAATACGCAGTATTTT
CASSLSSSRLAGGNTQYF
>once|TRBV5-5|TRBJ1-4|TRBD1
TGTGCCAGCAGCCCGGACAGGGGGGTCCTTAATGAAAAACTGTTTTTT
CASSPDRGVLNEKLFF
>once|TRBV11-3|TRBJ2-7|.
TGTGCCAGCAGCACGAGAGTTCTTGCGGACAGTGGCCACTACGAGCAGTACTTC
CASSTRVLADSGHYEQYF
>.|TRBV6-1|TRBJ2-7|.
TGTGCCAGCAGAGGGAGAGCCTACGAGCAGTACTTC
CASRGRAYEQYF
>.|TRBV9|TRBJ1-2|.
TGTGCCAGCAGCGTCCACCACACAGGCCCAAACTATGGCTACACCTTC
CASSVHHTGPNYGYTF
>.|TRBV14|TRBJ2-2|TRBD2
TGTGCCAGCAGCCCTCCCGAAGGACTAGCGAGTCTCAACACCGGGGAGCTGTTTTTT
CASSPPEGLASLNTGELFF
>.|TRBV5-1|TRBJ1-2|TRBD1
TGCGCCAGCAGCTTCGGTGTACAGGGGGCTCGGTATGGCTACACCTTC
CASSFGVQGARYGYTF
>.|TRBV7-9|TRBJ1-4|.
TGTGCCAGCAGCCAACAGGGTAGCGAAAAACTGTTTTTT
CASSQQGSEKLFF
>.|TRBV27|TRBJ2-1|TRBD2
TGTGCCAGCAGTTTAGAGATCGGGACTAGCGGGAGCTACAATGAGCAGTTCTTC
CASSLEIGTSGSYNEQFF
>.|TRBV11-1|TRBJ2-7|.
TGTGCCAGCAGCTTACTGGGCAGCACCTACGAGCAGTACTTC
CASSLLGSTYEQYF
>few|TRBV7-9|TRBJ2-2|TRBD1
TGTGCCAGCAGCGACCCTAGGGGGCTTCGCACCGGGGAGCTGTTTTTT
CASSDPRGLRTGELFF
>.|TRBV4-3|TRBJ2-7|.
TGCGCCAGCAGCCAAGAGTGGCGGGCGCTAGGGCTCTACGAGCAGTACTTC
CASSQEWRALGLYEQYF
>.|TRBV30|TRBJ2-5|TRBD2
TGTGCCTGGAGCACCAAACCGGGACTAGCGGGAGAGACCCAGTACTTC
CAWSTKPGLAGETQYF
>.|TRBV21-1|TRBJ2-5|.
TGTGCCAGCAGCAAAGAAACGGTGGGGCCCCAAGAGACCCAGTACTTC
CASSKETVGPQETQYF
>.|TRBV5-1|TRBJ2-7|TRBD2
TGCGCCAGCAGCATTCTAGCGGGAGACGAGCAGTACTTC
CASSILAGDEQYF
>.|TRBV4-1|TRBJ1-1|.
TGCGCCAGCAGCCCAGGACTGAACCCCACTGAAGCTTTCTTT
CASSPGLNPTEAFF
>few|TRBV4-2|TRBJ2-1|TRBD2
TGTGCCAGCAGCCAAGATCCGGGAGGGTACAATGAGCAGTTCTTC
CASSQDPGGYNEQFF
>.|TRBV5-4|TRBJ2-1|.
TGTGCCAGCAGCTTAGTTGGGCTAGCCCACTACAATGAGCAGTTCTTC
CASSLVGLAHYNEQFF
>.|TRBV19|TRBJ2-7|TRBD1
TGTGCCAGTAGTGCCGGGACAGGGGTACCCTACGAGCAGTACTTC
CASSAGTGVPYEQYF
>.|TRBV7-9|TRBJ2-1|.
TGTGCCAGCAGCCTAGTGGAGGACAGCCCGTTTTCCTACAATGAGCAGTTCTTC
CASSLVEDSPFSYNEQFF
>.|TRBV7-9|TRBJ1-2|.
TGTGCCAGCAGAGCCCTTAGGGACTTATATGGCTACACCTTC
CASRALRDLYGYTF
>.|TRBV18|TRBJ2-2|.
TGTGCCAGCTCACCTTACCGGGAAAACACCGGGGAGCTGTTTTTT
CASSPYRENTGELFF
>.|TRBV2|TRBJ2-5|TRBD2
TGTGCCAGCAGTGGTCTGACTAGCGGGGGGGAGACCCAGTACTTC
CASSGLTSGGETQYF